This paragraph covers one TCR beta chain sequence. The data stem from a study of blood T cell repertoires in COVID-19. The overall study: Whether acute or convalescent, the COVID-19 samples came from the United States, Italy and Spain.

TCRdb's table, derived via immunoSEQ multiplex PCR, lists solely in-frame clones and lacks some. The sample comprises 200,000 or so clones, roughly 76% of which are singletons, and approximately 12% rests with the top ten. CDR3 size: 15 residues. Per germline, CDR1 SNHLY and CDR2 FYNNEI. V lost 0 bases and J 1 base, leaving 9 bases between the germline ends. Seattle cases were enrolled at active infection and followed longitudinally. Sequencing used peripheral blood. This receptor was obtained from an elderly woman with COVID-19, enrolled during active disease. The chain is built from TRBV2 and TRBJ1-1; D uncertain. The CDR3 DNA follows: TGTGCCAGCAGTGAAGCACGGGGTGCGAACACTGAAGCTTTCTTT. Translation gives CASSEARGANTEAFF.